One TCR beta chain is described in this entry. Antigen specificity is unknown. This sample stems from a study of cytomegalovirus exposure and HLA in healthy donors. About the study: Tens of millions of unique TCRs from HLA-typed donors were held in an early release of data.

V shed 3 bases and J shed 7 bases, with 18 bases lying between them. CDR3 size: 15 residues. The germline gives CDR1 LNHNV, CDR2 YYDKDF (reference sequence). Vbeta (60) and Jbeta (13) primers were used in the PCR. TCRdb keeps only in-frame clones here, not all; method: immunoSEQ multiplex PCR. This sample contains just over 80,000 clones. Study-level results: The authors confirmed in vitro that a few CMV-associated chains were specific for CMV antigens. The listing of some 170 TCR beta chains classed them as cytomegalovirus-associated.

The chain couples TRBV15 to TRBJ1-1; D possibly corresponds to TRBD1 (5 bases). This clonotype originated in a woman aged 30 to 39 in good health and CMV-seronegative. Sequencing used PBMCs. This chain's CDR3 is CATSSSGGGRGEAFF. The CDR3 bases are TGTGCCACCAGCAGCTCCGGGGGGGGTAGAGGTGAAGCTTTCTTT.